This T cell receptor beta chain was captured in a study of T cells in localized non-small cell lung cancer (dated by TCRdb to 2018 to 2021). Study-wide context: Comparing tumors with uninvolved tumor-adjacent lungs, the study looked at the T cell repertoires of hundreds of patients with early-stage NSCLC. The cohort consisted of 200 to 250 treatment-naive NSCLC patients whose localized lung tumors had been resected. NSCLC patients had a mean age of around 70 years, and 120 to 150 were male and 85 to 110 female.

Sequences ENHRY (CDR1) and SYGVKD (CDR2) are obtained from the germline V gene. Including the terminal cysteine and phenylalanine, the CDR3 comprises 12 residues. Only the CDR3 region is kept as DNA, spanning 36 bases read in frame from base 1. A distance of 11 bases separates the germline ends of V and J, which lose 4 bases and 7 bases respectively. At diagnosis, peripheral blood, uninvolved tumor-adjacent lung and tumor were collected and were preserved as a mix of fresh-frozen and FFPE material. For TCR repertoire profiling, the blood samples were analyzed as peripheral blood mononuclear cells. The immunoSEQ Assay was used to sequence TCR beta CDR3 regions from DNA. On the study's bioinformatics: T cell density was computed as TCR beta template counts normalized to usable DNA estimated by amplifying housekeeping genes. Richness was estimated using the preseqR package, with extrapolation to 400,000 templates for PBMC samples and to 120,000 templates for tissue samples. Clonality was calculated as one minus Pielou's evenness. To identify tissue-enriched TCRs, differential abundance testing was run on productive amino-acid clonotypes with a minimum total count of 5 and an alpha of 0.1. Repertoire overlap between compartments was quantified with the Jaccard Index and Morisita Overlap Index. GLIPH grouped TCR beta CDR3s together with public tetramer-defined viral CDR3s, and a viral motif had to include at least three viral sequences and show V-gene enrichment. As stored in TCRdb, this immuneACCESS dataset retains in-frame rearrangements with V and J assigned. A fraction of the clones does not appear; measured against another copy, unresolved V genes explain less than half of the discrepancy, and the remainder lacks a known reason. Clone size and V and J calls were adopted from that table, with D and trimming inferred from the DNA. This sample comprises fewer than 8,500 clones, roughly 86% of them detected only once. Jointly, the top ten make up roughly 30% of the sample.

Worth noting for this clone: No antigen is known for it. No base qualities exist here, and no much larger clone lies one base off it.

Overall study outcomes, separate from this receptor: Uninvolved tumor-adjacent lung showed the highest T cell clonality, higher than tumor, which suggests more focused antigenic responses in the uninvolved tumor-adjacent lung. Longer overall survival was associated with higher T cell density in blood, whereas shorter survival was associated with higher clonality in adjacent lung. Because multi-region tumor sequencing was not performed, intratumor heterogeneity could not be ruled out. A median of 57 of the top 100 tumor clones were detected in paired uninvolved adjacent lung, and about 29 of these tumor clones were also found among the top 100 clones of the paired uninvolved adjacent lung. Because the study design was exploratory, TCR variables were selected using unadjusted p-values without false-discovery rate correction.

The receptor comes from a male donor at least 60 years old with stage III lung adenocarcinoma. The rearranged segments are TRBV10-3 and TRBJ2-7; TRBD2 is perhaps the D gene, given 6 matching bases. Sequenced material: peripheral blood, taken before any cancer treatment. The CDR3 reads CAISGLGREQYF. The bases read TGTGCCATCAGTGGGTTGGGGAGGGAGCAGTACTTC.